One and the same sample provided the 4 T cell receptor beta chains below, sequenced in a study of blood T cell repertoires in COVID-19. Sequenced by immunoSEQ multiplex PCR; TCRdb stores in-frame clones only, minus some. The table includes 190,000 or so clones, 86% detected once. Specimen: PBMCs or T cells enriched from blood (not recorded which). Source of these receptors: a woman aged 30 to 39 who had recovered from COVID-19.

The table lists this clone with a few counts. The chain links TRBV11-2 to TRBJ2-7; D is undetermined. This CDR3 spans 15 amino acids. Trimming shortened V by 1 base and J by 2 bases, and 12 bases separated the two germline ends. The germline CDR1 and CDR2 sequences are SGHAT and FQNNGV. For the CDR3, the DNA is TGTGCCAGCAGCTTAGTTCCCCGGGTTCCCTACGAGCAGTACTTC. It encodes CASSLVPRVPYEQYF.

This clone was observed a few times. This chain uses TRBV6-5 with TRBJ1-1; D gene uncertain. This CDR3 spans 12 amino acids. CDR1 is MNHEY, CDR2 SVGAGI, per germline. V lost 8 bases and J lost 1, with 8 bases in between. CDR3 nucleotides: TGTGCCAGCCCTGAGTGGAACACTGAAGCTTTCTTT. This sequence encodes CASPEWNTEAFF.

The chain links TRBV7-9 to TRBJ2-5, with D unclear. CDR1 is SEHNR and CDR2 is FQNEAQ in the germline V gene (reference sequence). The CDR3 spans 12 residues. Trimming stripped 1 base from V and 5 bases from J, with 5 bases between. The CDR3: CASSLDLETQYF. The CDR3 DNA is TGTGCCAGCAGCTTAGATCTGGAGACCCAGTACTTC. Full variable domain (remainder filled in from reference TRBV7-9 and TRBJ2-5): DTGVSQNPRHKITKRGQNVTFRCDPISEHNRLYWYRQTLGQGPEFLTYFQNEAQLEKSRLLSDRFSAERPKGSFSTLEIQRTEQGDSAMYLCASSLDLETQYFGPGTRLLVL.

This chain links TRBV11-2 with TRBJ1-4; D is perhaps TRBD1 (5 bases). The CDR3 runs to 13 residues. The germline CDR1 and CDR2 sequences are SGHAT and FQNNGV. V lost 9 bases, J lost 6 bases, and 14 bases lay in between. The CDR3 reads CASGGERDEKLFF. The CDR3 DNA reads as TGTGCCAGTGGGGGGGAGAGGGATGAAAAACTGTTTTTT.